Following are 30 T cell receptor beta chains from one sample sequenced in a study of CD8+CD57+ T cells in acquired aplastic anemia. Genomic DNA, serving as template, underwent TCR beta VDJ and CDR3 profiling. MiXCR, run by TCRdb on the reads, gives a single entry per CDR3 protein. There are 150,000 to 200,000 distinct CDR3 sequences in the sample; roughly 63% occur only once, and under 60% lies in the top ten. The sequencing sample was made of sorted CD4+, CD8+, or CD8+CD57+ T cells (not recorded which) from PBMCs. These receptors came from a human donor in good health.

Turning to this clonotype: Given the absence of the conserved phenylalanine or tryptophan at the CDR3 end, a read error is likely. The genes are TRBV27 and TRBJ2-2; TRBD1 might be the D (5 bases). CDR1 and CDR2 (germline): MNHEY, SMNVEV (reference sequence). The CDR3 length is 16 residues. V was pared by 3 bases and J by 4 bases, with 15 bases between. The CDR3 protein is CASSLGPNRGTGELFS. Here the CDR3 DNA reads TGTGCCAGCAGTTTGGGGCCTAATAGGGGCACCGGGGAGCTGTTTTCT.

This clonotype was picked up a small number of times. This chain uses TRBV28 with TRBJ2-3, with a possible D match to TRBD2 (5 bases). V lost 2 bases and J 7 bases, leaving 10 bases between the germline ends. CDR1 and CDR2 (germline): MDHEN, SYDVKM. CDR3 length equals 13 residues. CDR3 bases: TGTGCCAGCAGTTTACTACTAGACCATACGCAGTATTTT. Protein sequence: CASSLLLDHTQYF.

The chain joins TRBV5-6 to TRBJ2-5; 7 nucleotides line up with TRBD1. J lost 2 bases, V lost 0 bases, and 4 bases had no gene match. The CDR3 extends over 15 amino acids. The germline gives CDR1 SGHDT, CDR2 YYEEEE. The CDR3 reads CASSLASGGQETQYF. The CDR3, as DNA: TGTGCCAGCAGCTTGGCGTCAGGGGGACAAGAGACCCAGTACTTC.

This clonotype was recorded a few times. V is TRBV20-1 and J is TRBJ2-1; TRBD2 agrees at 9 bases. Unmatched junction bases numbered 6, after V lost 3 bases and J lost 0 bases. Looked up from germline, CDR1 is DFQATT and CDR2 is SNEGSKA (reference sequence). The CDR3 extends over 16 amino acids. The chain's CDR3 is CSARASGVSSYNEQFF. Written as DNA, the CDR3 is TGCAGTGCTAGGGCTAGCGGGGTGAGCTCCTACAATGAGCAGTTCTTC.

On this clonotype itself: An end of the junction does not agree with germline; a read error may underlie this. The gene calls are TRBV7-2 and TRBJ2-5; D unresolved. Germline assignment: CDR1 SGHTA and CDR2 FQGNSA. CDR3 length: 15 residues. Here the CDR3 reads CASSFRAGDRETQYF. The CDR3, as DNA: TGCGCCAGCAGCTTCCGGGCCGGAGATAGGGAGACCCAGTACTTC.

This chain uses TRBV7-8 with TRBJ2-7; D tentatively fits TRBD1 or TRBD2 (5 bases each). The CDR3 is 13 amino acids. V lost 5 bases and J 6 bases, leaving 14 bases between the germline ends. Germline V gene lookup returns CDR1 SGHVS and CDR2 FQNEAQ. The CDR3 DNA reads TGTGCCAGCAGCCCCCTCAGGGCGGGCGAGCAGTACTTC. Protein: CASSPLRAGEQYF.

This clonotype came up many times. The V call is TRBV12-3 or TRBV12-4, the J call TRBJ2-2, with TRBD2 identical over 11 bases. V trimming: 3 bases; J trimming: 2 bases; junction bases outside the gene matches: 8. The CDR3 sequence is 18 residues long. For the CDR3, the DNA is TGTGCCAGCAGTTTGCGTAGCGGGAGGGCCGGTAACACCGGGGAGCTGTTTTTT. It specifies CASSLRSGRAGNTGELFF.

This clonotype has a count of ten or more. This rearrangement joins TRBV4-2 to TRBJ2-7, with D perhaps TRBD2 (5 bases). CDR1 and CDR2 from the germline V gene are LGHNA and YNFKEQ. The length of the CDR3 is 14 residues. The V and J ends lost 1 base and 3 bases respectively, with 10 bases between them. CDR3 DNA: TGTGCCAGCAGCCAAGCAAGGGAGAGCTACGAGCAGTACTTC. This encodes CASSQARESYEQYF.

The chain has TRBV4-1 and TRBJ2-7; D possibly uses TRBD1 or TRBD2 (5 bases each). Germline V gene lookup returns CDR1 MGHRA and CDR2 YSYEKL. Trimming took 3 bases from V and 6 from J, leaving 18 bases between them. CDR3 length: 15 amino acids. CDR3 in amino acids: CASSQEDSGLREQYF. In DNA form, the CDR3 reads TGCGCCAGCAGCCAGGAGGACTCAGGGCTACGCGAGCAGTACTTC.

This rearrangement joins TRBV20-1 to TRBJ1-2; maybe TRBD1 (5 bases). V lost 0 bases and J lost 3, with 11 bases in between. The CDR3 covers 14 residues. Germline CDR1 and CDR2: DFQATT and SNEGSKA (reference sequence). The CDR3 region has the DNA TGCAGTGCTAGAGATGAGGGGTTGGACTATGGCTACACCTTC. Protein product: CSARDEGLDYGYTF.

This clonotype was seen ten or more times. The chain joins TRBV5-5 to TRBJ1-3; D is unclear. CDR3 length equals 14 residues. Trimming cost V 4 bases and J 0 bases, with 8 bases left between them. Germline V lookup: CDR1 SGHKS, CDR2 YYEKEE (reference sequence). The DNA of the CDR3 is TGTGCCAGCAGCATGGGGAGCTCTGGAAACACCATATATTTT. It yields the protein CASSMGSSGNTIYF.

The table lists this clonotype with many counts. The rearrangement links TRBV19 to TRBJ2-7, with 8 nucleotides matching TRBD1. The CDR3 totals 13 residues. V lost 4 bases and J lost 6; bases outside the gene matches: 5. Germline V gene data show CDR1 as LNHDA and CDR2 as SQIVND (reference sequence). The DNA for the CDR3 is TGTGCCAGTAGTACGGGGACAGGTAGCGAGCAGTACTTC. Encoded protein: CASSTGTGSEQYF.

The table lists this clonotype with many counts. The V and J genes are TRBV7-8 and TRBJ2-5; D is ambiguous. V was cut by 4 bases and J by 5 bases, with 11 bases left in between. Per the germline V gene, CDR1 is SGHVS and CDR2 is FQNEAQ. This CDR3 is 13 amino acids long. CDR3 in DNA: TGTGCCAGCAGCTCCCCAATCCAGGAGACCCAGTACTTC. Protein sequence: CASSSPIQETQYF. The variable domain in full, with the rest retrieved from reference TRBV7-8 and TRBJ2-5, is GAGVSQSPRYKVAKRGQDVALRCDPISGHVSLFWYQQALGQGPEFLTYFQNEAQLDKSGLPSDRFFAERPEGSVSTLKIQRTQQEDSAVYLCASSSPIQETQYFGPGTRLLVL.

This clonotype is medium-sized. V usage is TRBV20-1 and J usage is TRBJ2-7; D not certain. The germline CDR1 and CDR2 sequences are DFQATT and SNEGSKA (reference sequence). The CDR3 runs 14 residues. V lost 0 bases, J lost 4 bases, and 13 bases lay in between. This CDR3 is CSARDHRIFYEQYF. The CDR3 region has the DNA TGCAGTGCTAGAGATCATCGGATCTTTTACGAGCAGTACTTC.

The sample holds a few counts of this clonotype. One end of the junction does not line up with germline, which may come from a read error. The rearrangement links TRBV7-9 to TRBJ2-7; perhaps TRBD1 as D (6 bases). CDR1 is SEHNR and CDR2 is FQNEAQ in the germline V gene (reference sequence). The CDR3 totals 15 residues. In DNA, the CDR3 is TGTGCTAGCAGCCCCGGACAGAGGAATCGCTACGAGCAGTACTTC. Translating it yields CASSPGQRNRYEQYF.

This clonotype appeared a few times. V usage is TRBV10-3 and J usage is TRBJ2-7, with D unclear. CDR1 is ENHRY, CDR2 SYGVKD, per germline. The V and J ends lost 0 bases and 6 bases respectively, with 6 bases between them. The CDR3 covers 12 residues. The CDR3 bases are TGTGCCATCAGTGAGTCTTTCCGCGAGCAGTACTTC. Translating gives CAISESFREQYF.

As to this clonotype: The germline gene is not matched at one end of the junction; a read error may be the cause. V gene TRBV7-3 combines with J gene TRBJ1-2, with 7 bases aligning to TRBD1. The CDR3 has 13 amino acids. CDR1 and CDR2 from the germline V gene are SGHTA and FQGTGA. CDR3 amino acids: CAGSLGTAYGYTF. The DNA for the CDR3 is TGTGCCGGCAGCTTAGGGACAGCCTATGGCTACACCTTC.

V usage is TRBV7-2 and J usage is TRBJ1-2; weak D call: TRBD1 (6 bases). V shed 3 bases and J shed 4 bases, with 9 bases lying between them. Germline CDR1 reads SGHTA; CDR2 reads FQGNSA. This CDR3 region has 13 residues. For the CDR3, the DNA is TGTGCCAGCAGCTTTGGGGGCGGCTATGGCTACACCTTC. Its protein product is CASSFGGGYGYTF. Based on the CDR3 plus reference TRBV7-2 and TRBJ1-2, the full variable domain is GAGVSQSPSNKVTEKGKDVELRCDPISGHTALYWYRQSLGQGLEFLIYFQGNSAPDKSGLPSDRFSAERTGGSVSTLTIQRTQQEDSAVYLCASSFGGGYGYTFGSGTRLTVV.

This chain uses TRBV7-3 with TRBJ2-5; perhaps TRBD1 as D (5 bases). Germline CDR1 and CDR2: SGHTA and FQGTGA. The V and J ends lost 4 bases and 0 bases respectively, with 18 bases between them. The CDR3 sequence is 17 residues long. The CDR3 nucleotides are TGTGCCAGCAGCTGGAGTGGGAAACAGGACCACCAAGAGACCCAGTACTTC. Its translation is CASSWSGKQDHQETQYF.

This sequence joins TRBV27 and TRBJ1-1; 8 bases are a match to TRBD1. V lost 3 bases, J lost 7 bases, and 10 bases stayed unmatched. The V gene's germline CDR1 is MNHEY and CDR2 SMNVEV (reference sequence). The CDR3 totals 15 residues. Written as DNA, the CDR3 is TGTGCCAGCAGTTTCTTGGGCCAGGGGGCAGGTGAAGCTTTCTTT. Its protein product is CASSFLGQGAGEAFF.

The chain uses TRBV2 and TRBJ2-7; D perhaps matches TRBD1 (6 bases). This CDR3 comprises 14 residues. Germline lookup yields CDR1 SNHLY and CDR2 FYNNEI. V gave up 10 bases and J gave up 0 bases, with 16 bases separating them. The CDR3 sequence is CATPGDGSSYEQYF. CDR3 bases: TGTGCCACTCCAGGGGACGGTAGCTCCTACGAGCAGTACTTC.

The rearrangement joins TRBV20-1 to TRBJ2-7, with no clear D. CDR3 length equals 11 residues. Germline values: CDR1 DFQATT, CDR2 SNEGSKA (reference sequence). V was shortened by 0 bases and J by 7 bases, with 7 bases between the two germline ends. This CDR3 reads CSARDLEEQYF. The DNA for the CDR3 is TGCAGTGCTAGAGATCTGGAAGAGCAGTACTTC.

This clonotype has a count of ten or more. The chain recombines TRBV29-1 with TRBJ2-2; unclear D gene. V lost 4 bases to trimming and J lost 0 bases, with 6 bases between them. The CDR3 length is 13 residues. CDR1 is SQVTM and CDR2 is ANQGSEA in the germline V gene. CDR3 region: CSVGAPNTGELFF. DNA for the CDR3: TGCAGCGTTGGGGCGCCGAACACCGGGGAGCTGTTTTTT.

The chain recombines TRBV7-9 with TRBJ1-1, with D maybe TRBD1 (5 bases). Per the germline V gene, CDR1 is SEHNR and CDR2 is FQNEAQ (reference sequence). Trimming left V 1 base short and J 1 base short, with 13 bases between. The CDR3 sequence is 16 residues long. The CDR3 nucleotides are TGTGCCAGCAGCTTAGACAGGAGTGGGGGGAACACTGAAGCTTTCTTT. Encoded protein: CASSLDRSGGNTEAFF.

This clonotype was seen repeatedly, ten times or more. This chain joins TRBV5-1 and TRBJ2-7; the match to TRBD2 covers 10 bases. The CDR3 length is 15 residues. Germline V gene lookup returns CDR1 SGHRS and CDR2 YFSETQ. With V trimmed by 4 bases and J by 1 base, 5 bases remained unmatched. The CDR3 region has the DNA TGCGCCAGCAGCGCTACTAGCGGGGCTTCCTACGAGCAGTACTTC. This sequence encodes CASSATSGASYEQYF. The whole variable domain, remainder taken from reference TRBV5-1 and TRBJ2-7, is KAGVTQTPRYLIKTRGQQVTLSCSPISGHRSVSWYQQTPGQGLQFLFEYFSETQRNKGNFPGRFSGRQFSNSRSEMNVSTLELGDSALYLCASSATSGASYEQYFGPGTRLTVT.

With respect to this clonotype: A much more abundant neighbour one base away suggests this may be a read error. This chain links TRBV7-9 with TRBJ2-7; D is unresolved. The CDR3 runs 13 residues. Trimming shortened V by 11 bases and J by 4 bases, and 18 bases separated the two germline ends. Germline V gene sequence: CDR1 SEHNR, CDR2 FQNEAQ (reference sequence). The CDR3 loop reads CAWSTQVEYEQYF. Here the CDR3 DNA reads TGTGCCTGGAGTACCCAGGTCGAGTACGAGCAGTACTTC.

This clonotype was seen ten or more times. The rearrangement links TRBV4-3 to TRBJ2-7, with TRBD2 as a possible D gene (5 bases). V gave up 1 base and J gave up 2 bases, with 15 bases separating them. This CDR3 is 16 amino acids long. Germline loops: CDR1 LGHNA, CDR2 YSLEER. As DNA, the CDR3 is TGCGCCAGCAGCCAAGGGTTGTCTACCGGGGCCTACGAGCAGTACTTC. As protein: CASSQGLSTGAYEQYF.

This chain connects TRBV18 to TRBJ2-7; D gene ambiguous. The CDR3 is 15 residues long. The V and J ends lost 3 bases and 3 bases respectively, with 15 bases between them. Germline V lookup: CDR1 KGHSH, CDR2 LQKENI. CDR3 residues: CASSPGTGLSYEQYF. In DNA form, the CDR3 reads TGTGCCAGCTCACCCGGAACTGGGCTGAGCTACGAGCAGTACTTC.

V usage is TRBV10-1 and J usage is TRBJ2-7, with 7 bases fitting TRBD1. The germline V gene has CDR1 WNHNN and CDR2 SYGVQD (reference sequence). The CDR3 totals 13 residues. V lost 9 bases to trimming and J lost 2 bases; unmatched junction nucleotides: 7. CDR3 residues: CARIGTVAYEQYF. In DNA form, the CDR3 reads TGCGCCAGGATCGGGACAGTTGCCTACGAGCAGTACTTC.

This clonotype appeared a few times. V and J are TRBV15 and TRBJ2-1; TRBD1 matches 7 bases. Germline V gene data show CDR1 as LNHNV and CDR2 as YYDKDF (reference sequence). The CDR3 loop spans 13 amino acids. J gave up 7 bases and V 1 base, and 1 base lay outside the gene matches. The CDR3 is CATSRATGNEQFF. In nucleotides, the CDR3 is TGTGCCACCAGCAGAGCGACAGGGAATGAGCAGTTCTTC.